Each of the 31 T cell receptor beta chains below was sequenced from the same sample in a study of blood T cell repertoires in COVID-19. Produced via immunoSEQ multiplex PCR; TCRdb's table is partial and in-frame only. This table has a few hundred thousand clones, roughly 84% appearing once. The sample taken for sequencing was PBMCs or T cells enriched from blood (not recorded which). The receptors originated from a woman in her forties who had recovered from COVID-19.

The chain is built from TRBV9 and TRBJ1-2; TRBD1 aligns across 7 bases. The germline V gene encodes CDR1 SGDLS and CDR2 YYNGEE. Trimming removed 2 bases from V and 3 bases from J; junction bases left unmatched: 10. This CDR3 spans 16 amino acids. The DNA of the CDR3 is TGTGCCAGCAGCGTCCAGGGGGGTTCGGGATACTATGGCTACACCTTC. Protein: CASSVQGGSGYYGYTF.

The V and J genes are TRBV7-8 and TRBJ1-5; possibly TRBD1 for D (5 bases). Per germline, CDR1 SGHVS and CDR2 FQNEAQ. V lost 8 bases and J 3 bases, leaving 23 bases between the germline ends. The CDR3 has 17 residues. As DNA, the CDR3 is TGTGCCAGCGGTCGGACGGGTGGGGGGAAGGCCAATCAGCCCCAGCATTTT. This translates into CASGRTGGGKANQPQHF.

V is TRBV5-4 and J is TRBJ2-3, with 9 bases that match TRBD2. V dropped 4 bases and J dropped 1; count of bases not matched to a gene: 16. Per the germline V gene, CDR1 is SGHNT and CDR2 is YYREEE (reference sequence). This CDR3 has 19 amino acids. Here the CDR3 DNA reads TGTGCCAGCAGCCCACGACTAGGCGGGAGGGCCGTAGGCACAGATACGCAGTATTTT. Translating it yields CASSPRLGGRAVGTDTQYF. Based on the CDR3 plus reference TRBV5-4 and TRBJ2-3, the full variable domain is ETGVTQSPTHLIKTRGQQVTLRCSSQSGHNTVSWYQQALGQGPQFIFQYYREEENGRGNFPPRFSGLQFPNYSSELNVNALELDDSALYLCASSPRLGGRAVGTDTQYFGPGTRLTVL.

Comment on this clone: This CDR3 is also generated by other DNA sequences in the sample. The CDR3 spells CASRTESNQPQHF. CDR3 DNA: TGTGCCAGCCGGACAGAAAGCAATCAGCCCCAGCATTTT. The chain combines TRBV2 with TRBJ1-5; maybe TRBD1 (6 bases). The length of the CDR3 is 13 residues. Germline CDR1 reads SNHLY; CDR2 reads FYNNEI. The V end was cut by 8 bases, the J end by 1 base, with 9 bases between.

V usage is TRBV5-4 and J usage is TRBJ2-7; the D gene is possibly TRBD2 (7 bases). The CDR3 is 15 amino acids. From germline, CDR1 is SGHNT and CDR2 YYREEE (reference sequence). V lost 0 bases, J lost 2 bases, and 12 bases lay in between. This CDR3 reads CASSLEGGGAYEQYF. CDR3 DNA sequence: TGTGCCAGCAGCTTGGAGGGGGGAGGGGCCTACGAGCAGTACTTC.

This chain uses TRBV6-5 with TRBJ1-5; 7 nucleotides align to TRBD1. Germline V gives CDR1 MNHEY, CDR2 SVGAGI. V shed 5 bases, J shed 7 bases, and the junction held 5 bases outside the gene matches. The CDR3 has 13 amino acids. The CDR3 nucleotides are TGTGCCAGCAGTCACAGGGGAGGACAGCCCCAGCATTTT. Amino acid sequence: CASSHRGGQPQHF.

The J gene is TRBJ1-1, the V gene TRBV19; D may be TRBD1 (6 bases). Germline assignment: CDR1 LNHDA and CDR2 SQIVND (reference sequence). The CDR3 contains 12 residues. V was shortened by 9 bases and J by 11 bases, with 19 bases between the two germline ends. CDR3 protein: CARDGQTRGAFF. The CDR3 DNA sequence: TGTGCCAGGGATGGACAGACAAGAGGGGCTTTCTTT. The full variable domain, its missing parts supplied by reference TRBV19 and TRBJ1-1, is DGGITQSPKYLFRKEGQNVTLSCEQNLNHDAMYWYRQDPGQGLRLIYYSQIVNDFQKGDIAEGYSVSREKKESFPLTVTSAQKNPTAFYLCARDGQTRGAFFGQGTRLTVV.

The rearrangement uses TRBV7-2 and TRBJ1-2; TRBD1 matches at 9 bases. This CDR3 has 15 amino acids. The junction had 11 bases not matched to a gene; V was cut back by 4 bases and J by 8 bases. The germline gives CDR1 SGHTA, CDR2 FQGNSA. CDR3 sequence reads: CASSSGQGSLKGYTF. The CDR3 DNA follows: TGTGCCAGCAGCTCCGGACAGGGGTCCTTGAAAGGCTACACCTTC.

The rearrangement links TRBV4-1 to TRBJ2-1, with D maybe TRBD1 (6 bases). The V and J ends lost 4 bases and 6 bases respectively, with 34 bases between them. This CDR3 spans 21 amino acids. Germline V gene sequence: CDR1 MGHRA, CDR2 YSYEKL. This CDR3 reads CASSLGAGSFLLGVGSNEQFF. CDR3 coding DNA: TGCGCCAGCAGCCTGGGGGCCGGAAGCTTTTTACTGGGCGTAGGCAGCAATGAGCAGTTCTTC.

This clone was recorded a few times. The chain combines TRBV9 with TRBJ2-3; no reliable D call. This CDR3 has 14 amino acids. Germline V gives CDR1 SGDLS, CDR2 YYNGEE. The ends were cut back, 0 bases at V and 4 bases at J, with 9 bases in the middle. The DNA for the CDR3 is TGTGCCAGCAGCGTAGATGGAGACGCAGATACGCAGTATTTT. This gives the protein CASSVDGDADTQYF.

The J gene is TRBJ2-7, the V gene TRBV2; 8 nucleotides line up with TRBD1. The CDR3 consists of 15 residues. CDR1 SNHLY and CDR2 FYNNEI come from the germline V gene. With V trimmed by 6 bases and J by 5 bases, 12 bases remained unmatched. In nucleotides, the CDR3 is TGTGCCAGCAGACCTCTTGGACAGGGTAATAACGAGCAGTACTTC. It specifies CASRPLGQGNNEQYF.

The chain recombines TRBV19 with TRBJ1-2, with a weak D call TRBD1 (5 bases). The CDR3 covers 14 residues. Germline values: CDR1 LNHDA, CDR2 SQIVND (reference sequence). V was clipped by 5 bases and J by 2 bases, with 12 bases between them. CDR3 protein: CASSPQGTNYGYTF. The CDR3 DNA reads TGTGCCAGTAGTCCGCAGGGTACCAACTATGGCTACACCTTC.

The genes are TRBV29-1 and TRBJ2-1, with 9 bases that match TRBD2. CDR1 and CDR2 from the germline V gene are SQVTM and ANQGSEA. The CDR3 spans 13 residues. Germline trimming cut 4 bases from V and 4 bases from J; bases unmatched to any gene: 2. In DNA, the CDR3 is TGCAGCGTTGCTAGCGGGAAGTACAATGAGCAGTTCTTC. Its protein is CSVASGKYNEQFF.

The chain carries TRBV12-5 and TRBJ2-3; D is possibly TRBD2 (6 bases). Germline V gives CDR1 LGHNT, CDR2 FRNRAP. The CDR3 spans 14 residues. V gave up 2 bases and J gave up 1 base, with 7 bases separating them. The DNA for the CDR3 is TGTGCTAGTGGTTTGTCGGGAGGCACAGATACGCAGTATTTT. This translates into CASGLSGGTDTQYF.

The gene calls are TRBV10-3 and TRBJ2-1, with D perhaps matching TRBD2 (6 bases). V was clipped by 4 bases and J by 15 bases, with 16 bases between them. The CDR3 contains 12 residues. The germline V gene encodes CDR1 ENHRY and CDR2 SYGVKD. CDR3 sequence (DNA): TGTGCCATCAGTGGAGAGCTAGCGCAACCGTTCTTC. Protein: CAISGELAQPFF.

V usage is TRBV9 and J usage is TRBJ1-5; D uncertain. Trimming left V 4 bases short and J 4 bases short, with 9 bases between. There are 13 residues in the CDR3. From germline, CDR1 is SGDLS and CDR2 YYNGEE. The CDR3 sequence: CASSTNPNQPQHF. CDR3 nucleotides: TGTGCCAGCAGCACAAACCCGAATCAGCCCCAGCATTTT.

The V call is TRBV28, the J call TRBJ1-2; 11 positions match TRBD1. The CDR3 consists of 17 residues. V gave up 6 bases and J gave up 7 bases; unmatched junction bases: 16. Germline V gives CDR1 MDHEN, CDR2 SYDVKM. The CDR3 loop is CASRLPQKGQGVGGYTF. The CDR3 bases are TGTGCCAGCAGACTACCCCAAAAGGGACAGGGGGTGGGTGGCTACACCTTC.

The V call is TRBV10-1, the J call TRBJ2-1; TRBD1 aligns across 9 bases. This CDR3 spans 15 amino acids. CDR1 and CDR2 (germline): WNHNN, SYGVQD (reference sequence). V lost 3 bases and J lost 9; bases outside the gene matches: 9. The CDR3 sequence: CASSEGGTGLSEQFF. Here the CDR3 DNA reads TGCGCCAGCAGTGAAGGGGGGACAGGGCTGTCTGAGCAGTTCTTC.

This clone was seen only once. The chain is built from TRBV19 and TRBJ2-7; a weak D match, TRBD1 (6 bases). The ends were cut back, 4 bases at V and 3 bases at J, with 13 bases in the middle. The CDR3 covers 14 residues. The germline CDR1 and CDR2 sequences are LNHDA and SQIVND (reference sequence). The CDR3 nucleotides read TGTGCCAGTAGTACGGGACATTCATTCTACGAGCAGTACTTC. Translation: CASSTGHSFYEQYF.

The chain couples TRBV5-1 to TRBJ2-1, with 9 bases fitting TRBD2. The germline gives CDR1 SGHRS, CDR2 YFSETQ. This CDR3 region has 19 residues. The J segment lost 0 bases and the V segment lost 2 bases, leaving 12 bases of the junction unmatched. CDR3 protein: CASSFPPSGTSSSYNEQFF. CDR3 nucleotides: TGCGCCAGCAGCTTTCCCCCTAGCGGGACCAGTAGCTCCTACAATGAGCAGTTCTTC.

The J gene is TRBJ1-1, the V gene TRBV5-1, with D possibly being TRBD1 (5 bases). Deletions cut 2 bases from V and 3 bases from J, with 11 bases between. There are 14 residues in the CDR3. Germline CDR1 reads SGHRS; CDR2 reads YFSETQ. CDR3: CASSFTGADTEAFF. For the CDR3, the DNA is TGCGCCAGCAGCTTTACAGGAGCAGACACTGAAGCTTTCTTT. The full variable domain, its missing parts supplied by reference TRBV5-1 and TRBJ1-1, is KAGVTQTPRYLIKTRGQQVTLSCSPISGHRSVSWYQQTPGQGLQFLFEYFSETQRNKGNFPGRFSGRQFSNSRSEMNVSTLELGDSALYLCASSFTGADTEAFFGQGTRLTVV.

This chain uses TRBV19 with TRBJ2-7, with TRBD2 as a possible D gene (6 bases). The CDR3 extends over 14 amino acids. Germline loops: CDR1 LNHDA, CDR2 SQIVND (reference sequence). Trimming stripped 5 bases from V and 1 base from J, with 12 bases between. The DNA of the CDR3 is TGTGCCAGTAGTCGGCGGGATGGATCCTACGAGCAGTACTTC. It specifies CASSRRDGSYEQYF.

The CDR3 here is CASSLRGAANTGELFF. DNA of the CDR3: TGTGCCAGCAGCCTGCGTGGGGCTGCGAACACCGGGGAGCTGTTTTTT. This chain connects TRBV11-2 to TRBJ2-2; D may be TRBD1 (5 bases). The ends were cut back, 5 bases at V and 0 bases at J, with 13 bases in the middle. The CDR3 is 16 amino acids. Per germline, CDR1 SGHAT and CDR2 FQNNGV.

The chain recombines TRBV27 with TRBJ2-2; a weak D match, TRBD1 (6 bases). The germline V and J ends were trimmed by 4 bases and 4 bases, with 10 bases remaining between them. CDR3 length equals 14 residues. CDR1 and CDR2 from the germline V gene are MNHEY and SMNVEV (reference sequence). The DNA for the CDR3 is TGTGCCAGCAGTTCAGGGGAGTCCACCGGGGAGCTGTTTTTT. Protein product: CASSSGESTGELFF.

The V call is TRBV18, the J call TRBJ1-2; the match to TRBD1 covers 7 bases. CDR1 is KGHSH, CDR2 LQKENI, per germline. The CDR3 consists of 15 residues. With 2 bases clipped from V and 3 bases from J, the junction kept 6 bases outside the gene matches. In DNA, the CDR3 is TGTGCCAGCTCACCAGTCGGACAGGCCGACTATGGCTACACCTTC. Translating it yields CASSPVGQADYGYTF.

The chain is built from TRBV11-3 and TRBJ2-3; tentative D call: TRBD1 (6 bases). CDR1 is SGHNT and CDR2 is YENEEA in the germline V gene. The CDR3 is 14 amino acids. V was clipped by 5 bases and J by 2 bases, with 11 bases between them. CDR3 bases: TGTGCCAGCAGCCAGAGGGGGACCACAGATACGCAGTATTTT. This encodes CASSQRGTTDTQYF.

The rearrangement joins TRBV5-5 to TRBJ2-7, with D tentatively TRBD2 (5 bases). The germline gives CDR1 SGHKS, CDR2 YYEKEE (reference sequence). This CDR3 comprises 13 residues. Trimming cost V 1 base and J 5 bases, with 10 bases left between them. The CDR3 DNA reads TGTGCCAGCAGCTTGAGGCGCGGGCACGAGCAGTACTTC. Amino acid sequence: CASSLRRGHEQYF. The full variable domain, completed using reference TRBV5-5 and TRBJ2-7, is DAGVTQSPTHLIKTRGQQVTLRCSPISGHKSVSWYQQVLGQGPQFIFQYYEKEERGRGNFPDRFSARQFPNYSSELNVNALLLGDSALYLCASSLRRGHEQYFGPGTRLTVT.

The chain has TRBV18 and TRBJ1-5; maybe TRBD1 (6 bases). Trimming stripped 2 bases from V and 2 bases from J, with 13 bases between. CDR3 length: 16 residues. Germline assignment: CDR1 KGHSH and CDR2 LQKENI. The CDR3 coding sequence is TGTGCCAGCTCACCAATGACGACAGGAGGCAATCAGCCCCAGCATTTT. Its protein is CASSPMTTGGNQPQHF.

This rearrangement joins TRBV29-1 to TRBJ1-1; 7 bases map to TRBD1. The CDR3 extends over 12 amino acids. Trimming at V came to 4 bases and at J to 4 bases, leaving 3 bases not matched to a gene. CDR1 is SQVTM, CDR2 ANQGSEA, per germline. This CDR3 reads CSVAQGSTEAFF. The CDR3 coding sequence is TGCAGCGTTGCACAGGGGAGCACTGAAGCTTTCTTT.

CDR3: CSAKTGSAKGKLFF. The CDR3 DNA reads as TGCAGCGCTAAGACAGGTTCCGCTAAGGGAAAACTGTTTTTT. The chain carries TRBV29-1 and TRBJ1-4, with D perhaps TRBD1 (6 bases). CDR1 and CDR2 from the germline V gene are SQVTM and ANQGSEA. The CDR3 has 14 residues. V lost 7 bases to trimming and J lost 10 bases, with 22 bases between them.

Note on this clone: Other DNA sequences in the same sample also yield this CDR3. V usage is TRBV5-1 and J usage is TRBJ2-7; TRBD2 matches 8 bases. CDR3 length equals 14 residues. CDR1 and CDR2 from the germline V gene are SGHRS and YFSETQ. Trimming cost V 1 base and J 0 bases; bases outside gene matches: 0. The CDR3 reads CASSLTSGSYEQYF. CDR3 in DNA: TGCGCCAGCAGCTTGACTAGCGGCTCCTACGAGCAGTACTTC.